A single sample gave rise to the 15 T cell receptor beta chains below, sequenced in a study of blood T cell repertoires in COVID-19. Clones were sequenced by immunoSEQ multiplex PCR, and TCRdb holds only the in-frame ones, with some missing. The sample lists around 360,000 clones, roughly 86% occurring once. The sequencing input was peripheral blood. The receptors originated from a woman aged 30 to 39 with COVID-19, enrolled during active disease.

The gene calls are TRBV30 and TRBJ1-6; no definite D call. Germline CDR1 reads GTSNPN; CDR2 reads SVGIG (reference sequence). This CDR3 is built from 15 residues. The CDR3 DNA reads TGTGCTGTCGAGGGTAGTAGCTCCTATAATTCACCCCTCCACTTT. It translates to CAVEGSSSYNSPLHF.

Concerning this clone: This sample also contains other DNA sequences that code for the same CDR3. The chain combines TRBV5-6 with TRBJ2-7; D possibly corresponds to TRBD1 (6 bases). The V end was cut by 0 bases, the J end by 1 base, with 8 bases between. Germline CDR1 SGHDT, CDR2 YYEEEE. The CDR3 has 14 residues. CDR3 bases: TGTGCCAGCAGCTTGGTCAGGGGTTCCTACGAGCAGTACTTC. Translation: CASSLVRGSYEQYF.

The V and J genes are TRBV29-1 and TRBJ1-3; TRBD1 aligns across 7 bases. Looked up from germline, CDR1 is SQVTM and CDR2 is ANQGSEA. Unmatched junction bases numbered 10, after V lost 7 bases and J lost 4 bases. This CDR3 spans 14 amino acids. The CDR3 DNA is TGCAGCGCGAGAAGAAGGGGGCCCGGAAACACCATATATTTT. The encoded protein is CSARRRGPGNTIYF.

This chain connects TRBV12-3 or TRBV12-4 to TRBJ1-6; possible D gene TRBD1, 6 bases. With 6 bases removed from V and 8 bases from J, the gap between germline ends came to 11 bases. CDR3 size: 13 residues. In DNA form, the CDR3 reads TGTGCCAGCAGACCGACAGGAGATTCACCCCTCCACTTT. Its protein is CASRPTGDSPLHF.

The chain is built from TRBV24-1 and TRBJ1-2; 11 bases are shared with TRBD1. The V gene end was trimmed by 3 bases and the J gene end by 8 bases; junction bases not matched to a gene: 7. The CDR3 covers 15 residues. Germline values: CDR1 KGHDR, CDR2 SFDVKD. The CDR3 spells CATSDRTGGGGGYTF. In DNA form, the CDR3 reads TGTGCCACCAGTGATCGGACAGGGGGCGGAGGCGGCTACACCTTC.

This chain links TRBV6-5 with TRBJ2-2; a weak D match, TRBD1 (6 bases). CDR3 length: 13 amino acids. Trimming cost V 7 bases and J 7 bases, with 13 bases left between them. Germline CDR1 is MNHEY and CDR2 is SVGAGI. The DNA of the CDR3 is TGTGCCAGCAAGGGCAGGGGAAACGGGGAGCTGTTTTTT. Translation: CASKGRGNGELFF.

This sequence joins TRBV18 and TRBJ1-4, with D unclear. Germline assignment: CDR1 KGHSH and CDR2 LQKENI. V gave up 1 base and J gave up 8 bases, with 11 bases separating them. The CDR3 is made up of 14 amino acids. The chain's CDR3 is CASSPRTEEEKLFF. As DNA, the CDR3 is TGTGCCAGCTCACCACGGACGGAGGAGGAAAAACTGTTTTTT.

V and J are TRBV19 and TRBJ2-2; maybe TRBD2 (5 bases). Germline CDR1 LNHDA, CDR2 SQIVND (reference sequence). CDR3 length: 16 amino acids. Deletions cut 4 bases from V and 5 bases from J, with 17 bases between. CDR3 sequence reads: CASSKRLASSTGELFF. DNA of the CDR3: TGTGCCAGTAGTAAAAGGCTAGCCTCGAGTACCGGGGAGCTGTTTTTT. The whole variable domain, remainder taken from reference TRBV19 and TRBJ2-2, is DGGITQSPKYLFRKEGQNVTLSCEQNLNHDAMYWYRQDPGQGLRLIYYSQIVNDFQKGDIAEGYSVSREKKESFPLTVTSAQKNPTAFYLCASSKRLASSTGELFFGEGSRLTVL.

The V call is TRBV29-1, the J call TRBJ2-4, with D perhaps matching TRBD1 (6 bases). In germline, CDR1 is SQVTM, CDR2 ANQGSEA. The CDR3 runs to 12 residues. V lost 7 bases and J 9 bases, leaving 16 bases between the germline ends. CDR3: CSAGTPSGIQYF. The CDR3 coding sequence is TGCAGCGCCGGGACACCCTCAGGCATTCAGTACTTC.

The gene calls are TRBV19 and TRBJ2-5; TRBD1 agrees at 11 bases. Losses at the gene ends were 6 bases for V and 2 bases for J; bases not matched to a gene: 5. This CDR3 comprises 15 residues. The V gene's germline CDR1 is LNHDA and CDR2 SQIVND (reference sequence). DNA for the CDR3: TGTGCCAGTAGCACCGGGACAGGGGGTCAAGAGACCCAGTACTTC. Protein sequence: CASSTGTGGQETQYF.

CDR3 loop: CASRARGSNQPQHF. DNA for the CDR3: TGTGCCAGCAGAGCCCGGGGAAGCAATCAGCCCCAGCATTTT. This rearrangement joins TRBV2 to TRBJ1-5; D ambiguous. V lost 6 bases and J lost 1, with 10 bases in between. CDR3 length equals 14 residues. Germline V gene lookup returns CDR1 SNHLY and CDR2 FYNNEI.

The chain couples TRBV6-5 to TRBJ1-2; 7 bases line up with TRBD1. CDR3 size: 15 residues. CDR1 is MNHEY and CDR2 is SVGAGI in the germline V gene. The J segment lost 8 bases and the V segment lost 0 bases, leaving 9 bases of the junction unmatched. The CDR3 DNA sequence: TGTGCCAGCAGTTACTCTAGACGACAGGGAGGCGGCTACACCTTC. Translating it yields CASSYSRRQGGGYTF.

CDR3 amino acids: CASSRSGISTDTQYF. The DNA for the CDR3 is TGTGCCAGCAGCCGTAGCGGGATCAGCACAGATACGCAGTATTTT. The gene calls are TRBV27 and TRBJ2-3, with 8 positions matching TRBD2. V shed 6 bases and J 0 bases; nucleotides not matched to a gene: 5. This CDR3 contains 15 residues. Per germline, CDR1 MNHEY and CDR2 SMNVEV (reference sequence).

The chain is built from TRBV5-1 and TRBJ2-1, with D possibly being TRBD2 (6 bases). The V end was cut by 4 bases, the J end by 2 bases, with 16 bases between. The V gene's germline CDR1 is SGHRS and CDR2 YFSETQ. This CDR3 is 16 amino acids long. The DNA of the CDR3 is TGCGCCAGCAGCCTCGGAGGGGCGTCGACCTACAATGAGCAGTTCTTC. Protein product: CASSLGGASTYNEQFF. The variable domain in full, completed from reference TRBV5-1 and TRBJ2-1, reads KAGVTQTPRYLIKTRGQQVTLSCSPISGHRSVSWYQQTPGQGLQFLFEYFSETQRNKGNFPGRFSGRQFSNSRSEMNVSTLELGDSALYLCASSLGGASTYNEQFFGPGTRLTVL.

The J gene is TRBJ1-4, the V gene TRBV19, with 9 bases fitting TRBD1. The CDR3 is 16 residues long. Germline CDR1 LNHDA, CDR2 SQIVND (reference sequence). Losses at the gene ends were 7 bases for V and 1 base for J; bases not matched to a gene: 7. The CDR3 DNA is TGTGCCAGTACCTCGGACAGGGGAGGAACTAATGAAAAACTGTTTTTT. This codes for CASTSDRGGTNEKLFF. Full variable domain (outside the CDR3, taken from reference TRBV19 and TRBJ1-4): DGGITQSPKYLFRKEGQNVTLSCEQNLNHDAMYWYRQDPGQGLRLIYYSQIVNDFQKGDIAEGYSVSREKKESFPLTVTSAQKNPTAFYLCASTSDRGGTNEKLFFGSGTQLSVL.